The following is a TCR beta chain sequence with its context. At least ten counts were recorded for this clonotype. What antigen it recognizes has not been identified. Base qualities are not at hand, and no much larger clone is one base apart. Receptor libraries were prepared by 5' RACE. The data were produced on an Illumina HiSeq 2000. A universal primer binding site was introduced by template switching, and a unique molecular identifier was present in the final cDNA, enabling accurate counting of TCR cDNA molecules. Specific primers in the conserved constant-segment region were used to synthesize first-strand cDNA for TCR alpha and beta chains. To control for contamination, each cDNA library was double barcoded with a SMART-Mk sample barcode plus Illumina barcodes. TruSeq adapter sequences along with Illumina sample barcodes were introduced in two successive PCR steps. The TCR alpha and beta cDNA libraries were sequenced on the Illumina HiSeq platform using custom primers. The paper's processing steps were these. Raw reads were processed with MiGEC to extract unique molecular identifiers, and MiXCR was used to determine CDR3 positions. Recombination models were inferred per individual with the repgenHMM and IGoR tools using an EM algorithm. Shared clonotypes were analyzed with the tcR package in R, and sharing was normalized by the product of cloneset sizes. To study raw recombination without the effects of thymic and clonal selection, out-of-frame nonproductive sequences were analyzed. The public sequencing data were trimmed at Q25 with fastp and processed into clonotypes with MiXCR by TCRdb, which kept only in-frame beta chains. Identical CDR3 proteins give one entry, which carries the most common genes and DNA. The V and J calls were not made by the authors but by TCRdb's processing. Across this sample there are about 700,000 distinct CDR3 sequences, with 5.5% to 6.5% seen only once. The ten largest clones represent approximately 1.6% of the sample.

These data come from a study of identical twins (dated by TCRdb to about 2016). At the level of the whole study: TCR alpha and beta repertoires from monozygotic twins, unrelated adults of various ages and cord blood were deep-sequenced to test whether fetal clonotypes persist. To rule out contamination, replicate twin experiments were performed at different times with different library preparation protocols.

Here is what the overall study found, with its caveats: Recombination models systematically underestimated out-of-frame TCR alpha sharing in monozygotic twins but agreed with sharing between unrelated individuals. Compared with coincidental sharing between unrelated individuals, out-of-frame TCR alpha sequences shared between twins had an excess of sequences with low generation probability. Zero-insertion analyses could be partly confounded by invariant T cells such as MAIT and iNKT, though diverse VJ usage argued against such confounding for most clonotypes. Because the same donors could not be followed over many years, the conclusions depended on cross-sectional statistical analysis. In beta out-of-frame sequences, excess twin sharing was weaker, because having fewer shared sequences lowered the signal-to-noise ratio. Fewer insertions were carried by abundant cord blood beta clonotypes, a similar but weaker trend appeared in young adult naive repertoires, and no such trend appeared in memory repertoires.

Every donor in the study was a healthy Caucasian. Three unrelated non-twin adults were additionally sequenced: a male aged 18 to 30, a male aged 50 to 60 and a female aged 50 to 60. Using Miltenyi CD45RO+ enrichment and human naive T-cell isolation kits, memory (CD45RO+) and naive T cells were isolated from PBMC. Taken from cysteine to phenylalanine, the CDR3 has 16 residues. Solely the CDR3 DNA is kept, with 48 bases framed from the first base. As encoded in the germline V gene, CDR1 is MNHEY while CDR2 is SVGAGI. V and J are trimmed by 2 bases and 5 bases, and the gene matches miss 4 bases of the junction.

This receptor was obtained from a man between 18 and 35 years old in good health. In this chain, TRBV6-5 is recombined with TRBJ2-1; TRBD2 agrees with 12 junctional bases. Sequenced sample: naive T cells sorted from blood. What this sample's cell subset or site label stands for: cells isolated with a human naive T-cell isolation kit. CDR3 reads: CASSYGLAGGNNEQFF. The bases read TGTGCCAGCAGTTACGGCCTAGCGGGAGGGAACAATGAGCAGTTCTTC.